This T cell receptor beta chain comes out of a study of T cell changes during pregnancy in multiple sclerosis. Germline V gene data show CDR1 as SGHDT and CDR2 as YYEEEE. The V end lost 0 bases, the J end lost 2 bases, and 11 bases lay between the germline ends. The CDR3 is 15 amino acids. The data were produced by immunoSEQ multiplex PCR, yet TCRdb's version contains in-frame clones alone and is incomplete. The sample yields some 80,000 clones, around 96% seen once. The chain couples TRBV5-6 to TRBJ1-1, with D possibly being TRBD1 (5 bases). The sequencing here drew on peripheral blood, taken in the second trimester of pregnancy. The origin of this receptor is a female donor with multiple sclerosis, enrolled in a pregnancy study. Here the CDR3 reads CASSLDWQGNTEAFF. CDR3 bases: TGTGCCAGCAGCTTGGATTGGCAGGGTAACACTGAAGCTTTCTTT. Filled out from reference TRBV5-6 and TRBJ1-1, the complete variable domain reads DAGVTQSPTHLIKTRGQQVTLRCSPKSGHDTVSWYQQALGQGPQFIFQYYEEEERQRGNFPDRFSGHQFPNYSSELNVNALLLGDSALYLCASSLDWQGNTEAFFGQGTRLTVV.